The 9 T cell receptor beta chains below were found in one sample sequenced in a study of shared clonotypes between healthy human individuals. Assay used: immunoSEQ multiplex PCR; TCRdb lists only in-frame clones, some missing. The sample includes just over 2,000,000 clones, 85% to 95% of them seen just once. Sequencing was carried out using naive CD4+ T cells sorted from blood. Subset specified: CD45RA+ positively selected. The origin of the receptors is a man between 18 and 29 years old in good health.

The J gene is TRBJ2-7, the V gene TRBV27; D call uncertain. The CDR3 loop spans 13 amino acids. V dropped 5 bases and J dropped 4 bases, with 12 bases sitting between them. Germline V gene lookup returns CDR1 MNHEY and CDR2 SMNVEV (reference sequence). CDR3 nucleotide sequence: TGTGCCAGCAGTCCAGGACGGTATTACGAGCAGTACTTC. This translates into CASSPGRYYEQYF.

The V call is TRBV25-1, the J call TRBJ2-1; D is perhaps TRBD2 (6 bases). CDR3 size: 15 residues. Germline-derived CDR1 and CDR2 are MGHDK and SYGVNS. Trimming cost V 7 bases and J 6 bases, with 19 bases left between them. As DNA, the CDR3 is TGTGCCAGCACACCAGCGACCGGGAGATCCAATGAGCAGTTCTTC. It is translated as CASTPATGRSNEQFF.

The V and J genes are TRBV25-1 and TRBJ2-7; D ambiguous. The germline V gene has CDR1 MGHDK and CDR2 SYGVNS. This CDR3 contains 13 residues. Deletions cut 6 bases from V and 1 base from J, with 10 bases between. As DNA, the CDR3 is TGTGCCAGCAGCCGATTTGGGTCCTACGAGCAGTACTTC. Encoded protein: CASSRFGSYEQYF.

The V gene is TRBV15, the J gene TRBJ2-3; 9 nucleotides agree with TRBD1. Germline V gene sequence: CDR1 LNHNV, CDR2 YYDKDF (reference sequence). The CDR3 sequence is 15 residues long. Trimming removed 3 bases from V and 4 bases from J; junction bases left unmatched: 5. The CDR3 is CATSSEGQGADTQYF. For the CDR3, the DNA is TGTGCCACCAGCAGCGAGGGACAGGGAGCAGATACGCAGTATTTT.

This chain connects TRBV6-5 to TRBJ1-2, with 8 bases fitting TRBD1. V was clipped by 2 bases and J by 2 bases; unmatched bases: 4. The CDR3 spans 15 residues. The V gene's germline CDR1 is MNHEY and CDR2 SVGAGI. DNA of the CDR3: TGTGCCAGCAGTTACGTCCAGGGGGCGAACTATGGCTACACCTTC. Residues: CASSYVQGANYGYTF.

The chain is built from TRBV5-1 and TRBJ2-3; 8 bases are a match to TRBD1. V shed 5 bases, J shed 1 base, and the junction held 6 bases outside the gene matches. The CDR3 loop spans 15 amino acids. Per the germline V gene, CDR1 is SGHRS and CDR2 is YFSETQ. The DNA for the CDR3 is TGCGCCAGCAGAATAGAGACAGGGGGCACAGATACGCAGTATTTT. This gives the protein CASRIETGGTDTQYF.

The gene calls are TRBV19 and TRBJ2-7, with 7 bases that match TRBD2. The CDR3 length is 14 residues. J was trimmed by 2 bases and V by 5 bases; bases with no gene match: 6. Germline V gives CDR1 LNHDA, CDR2 SQIVND (reference sequence). CDR3 residues: CASSHVGRPYEQYF. The CDR3 coding sequence is TGTGCCAGTAGTCACGTCGGGAGGCCCTACGAGCAGTACTTC.

Remarks on this clone: Other DNA sequences in the sample encode the same CDR3. This sequence joins TRBV5-1 and TRBJ2-2; 9 nucleotides line up with TRBD1. Germline assignment: CDR1 SGHRS and CDR2 YFSETQ. This CDR3 contains 16 residues. Unmatched junction bases numbered 5, after V lost 4 bases and J lost 1 base. CDR3 in DNA: TGCGCCAGCAGCCTGGAGGGACAGGGGAACACCGGGGAGCTGTTTTTT. It yields the protein CASSLEGQGNTGELFF.

The chain uses TRBV30 and TRBJ2-2; weak D call: TRBD2 (6 bases). The CDR3 length is 15 residues. The V and J ends lost 4 bases and 5 bases respectively, with 17 bases between them. Per the germline V gene, CDR1 is GTSNPN and CDR2 is SVGIG (reference sequence). The CDR3 protein is CAWTRGSDPTGELFF. Written as DNA, the CDR3 is TGTGCCTGGACCCGGGGGAGCGACCCGACCGGGGAGCTGTTTTTT.